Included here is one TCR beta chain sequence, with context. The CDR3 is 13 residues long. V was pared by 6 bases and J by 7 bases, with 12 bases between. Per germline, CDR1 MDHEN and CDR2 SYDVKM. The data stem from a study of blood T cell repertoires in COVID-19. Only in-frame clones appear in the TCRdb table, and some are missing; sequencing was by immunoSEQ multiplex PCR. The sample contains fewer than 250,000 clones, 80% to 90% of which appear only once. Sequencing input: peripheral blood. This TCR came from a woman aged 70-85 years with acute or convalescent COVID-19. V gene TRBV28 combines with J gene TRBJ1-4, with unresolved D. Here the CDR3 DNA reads TGTGCCAGCAGACCGGGGTACGGTGAAAAACTGTTTTTT. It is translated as CASRPGYGEKLFF.